This T cell receptor (beta chain) was retrieved from a study of T cell responses to AZD1222 COVID-19 vaccine (dated by TCRdb to the early 2020s). In terms of the full investigation: TCR sequencing was performed for 230 to 250 trial participants, of whom around 200 were given two doses of AZD1222 and roughly 25 were given two doses of MenACWY control vaccine. Enrollment into the trials was organized by age into subgroups of 18-55, 56-69 and 70-plus years, and those subgroups contained roughly 150, 30 and 60 TCR-sequenced participants, respectively. General conclusions and limits of the study: The vaccine-associated CD4 TCRs covered the entire spike protein, and the dominant responses fell in regions 160-218 and 743-854. After two AZD1222 doses, both the breadth and the depth of spike-specific TCRs were significantly higher than at day 0 and than in MenACWY recipients. The 56-69-year group was small, and its depth increase did not reach significance, likely because of low power. Because no samples from the day 14 peak response were available, repertoires could be characterized only after the peak T cell response. Participants were mostly white British and included more females than males, and it was suggested by the authors that clonal diversity may have been underestimated. Conclusions about previously exposed vaccinees were limited because only a handful of AZD1222 recipients were SARS-CoV-2 seropositive at baseline. Reportedly, almost half of the unique spike-specific TCRs recognized epitopes lying outside the regions that are mutated in the B.1.351 and B.1.1.7 variants.

The intended sense of this specimen's time point label: about 28 days (+/-7) after the second vaccine dose. What the treatment or condition label conveys for this sample: meningococcal conjugate vaccine given as trial control. Vaccinee samples were obtained from the UK trials COV001 and COV002, which included a single-blind randomized controlled phase 2/3 trial of AZD1222 (ChAdOx1 nCoV-19) in healthy adults. Trial participant PBMC samples were collected at day 0 and day 28 after the second dose for TCRbeta chain sequencing. Details on this clone: Its specific antigen is unknown. The sample holds no much larger clone one base away, and base qualities are not on file.

CDR1 and CDR2, per the germline V gene, are SQVTM and ANQGSEA. V and J are trimmed by 7 bases and 7 bases, and the gene matches miss 9 bases of the junction. From cysteine to phenylalanine, the CDR3 is 13 amino acids long. Only the CDR3 DNA stays, 39 bases, in frame from base 1. The CDR3 regions of human TCRbeta chains were subjected to immunosequencing. Per the original workflow: Repertoire TCRs were checked for matches against a reference library of SARS-CoV-2-specific TCRs that had been generated using the MIRA antigen-specificity platform. Breadth meant the fraction of unique TCRs that were SARS-CoV-2-associated, whereas depth meant the fraction of total T cells that were SARS-CoV-2-associated. Using the MIRA data, each spike-specific TCR was mapped to the spike region that the TCR reacts to and placed in a CD4 or CD8 class. Log10-transformed breadth and depth values were compared by one-way ANOVA with Sidak's multiple comparisons tests. The table was pulled from immuneACCESS by TCRdb, which kept in-frame rearrangements only. Such tables lose some clones; where checked, under half of the loss comes from unresolved V genes, and the rest has no known cause. V, J and clone size are taken as reported in that table, and D and trimming were inferred from the DNA itself. The table for this sample lists approximately 130,000 clones; roughly 85% of them were counted only once. The ten largest clones represent roughly 8.7% of the sample.

This sequence was found in an adult who received the MenACWY meningococcal vaccine as a control. Recombination joined TRBV29-1 with TRBJ1-1; 10 bases in the middle match TRBD1. The material sequenced was peripheral blood, taken 28 days after the second dose of the MenACWY control vaccine. The encoded CDR3 is CSASTGGIGEAFF. The nucleotides are TGCAGCGCTTCGACAGGGGGCATCGGTGAAGCTTTCTTT. When the CDR3 is completed using the reference TRBV29-1 and TRBJ1-1 genes on either side, the full variable domain is SAVISQKPSRDICQRGTSLTIQCQVDSQVTMMFWYRQQPGQSLTLIATANQGSEATYESGFVIDKFPISRPNLTFSTLTVSNMSPEDSSIYLCSASTGGIGEAFFGQGTRLTVV.